This T cell receptor beta chain comes out of a study of shared clonotypes between healthy human individuals. The overall study: Three CD4 naive, three CD4 memory, two CD8 naive and one CD8 memory plate were used per donor.

Germline CDR1 and CDR2: SQVTM and ANQGSEA. This CDR3 is 14 amino acids long. In the naive CD8 group, cells lacked CD45RO and were positively selected for CCR7, so terminally differentiated effector memory CD45RA+ cells were left out. Authors' data handling: ImmunoSEQ output lacked quality scores and full-length reads, limiting matched filtering. The protocol was immunoSEQ multiplex PCR, while the TCRdb copy is restricted to in-frame clones and leaves out a portion. V and J calls and clone size are as listed in that table; D and trimming were resolved from the DNA. The sample includes approximately 600,000 clones, about 95% seen only once; the top ten take approximately 0.11%. Whole-study results and caveats: Only blood samples were collected, and tissue repertoires likely differ. Among a few donors, approximately 4.6% of naive CD4 clonotypes were found in common.

To note about this clone: Its antigen remains unidentified.

The source is a woman younger than 45 in good health. The chain is built from TRBV29-1 and TRBJ1-5; D gene unclear. Material: naive CD8+ T cells sorted from blood. The DNA of the CDR3 is TGCAGTACACACTTCGGCAGATTCGATCAGCCCCAGCATTTT. This translates into CSTHFGRFDQPQHF.